The rows below give T cell receptor beta chains drawn from one sample of a study of shared clonotypes between healthy human individuals. Profiled with immunoSEQ multiplex PCR; TCRdb holds only in-frame clones, not every one. The table records 150,000 to 200,000 clones, approximately 95% of them present only once. The sample comprised naive CD4+ T cells sorted from blood. The source of these receptors is a woman younger than 45 in good health. Both conserved end residues are part of each CDR3. A D gene is named only where the DNA matches it firmly. Clone size is shown for a subset of rows, as once, few, many or a class of expanded clone.

d_call j_call clone_size v_call cdr3_nt cdr3_aa
TRBD2 TRBJ2-1 NA TRBV28 TGTGCCAGCAGACTCTGGGGACTAACCCACAATGAGCAGTTCTTC CASRLWGLTHNEQFF
NA TRBJ2-7 NA TRBV7-9 TGTGCCAGCAGCTTAGCGCCCGGTACCTACGAGCAGTACTTC CASSLAPGTYEQYF
NA TRBJ1-2 NA TRBV2 TGTGCCAGCATTCGAATTGTGGGTCTTAACTATGGCTACACCTTC CASIRIVGLNYGYTF
NA TRBJ2-5 NA TRBV18 TGTGCCAGCTCACCTCGACAGCAAGAGACCCAGTACTTC CASSPRQQETQYF
NA TRBJ2-3 NA TRBV28 TGTGCCAGCAGGACTCACGAAGTAGATACGCAGTATTTT CASRTHEVDTQYF
TRBD2 TRBJ2-7 NA TRBV9 TGTGCCAGCAGCGTCCAAGCGGGAGGTATAGCCTACGAGCAGTACTTC CASSVQAGGIAYEQYF
TRBD1 TRBJ1-2 NA TRBV28 TGTGCCAGCAGTCCGGGACAGGGCCTACATGGCTACACCTTC CASSPGQGLHGYTF
TRBD2 TRBJ2-7 NA TRBV2 TGTGCCAGCAGCCCCCTAGCGGGAGCCCTCGGCGAGCAGTACTTC CASSPLAGALGEQYF
NA TRBJ2-5 NA TRBV5-1 TGCGCCAGCAGCTCCGGGACACAGGGTGAGACCCAGTACTTC CASSSGTQGETQYF
TRBD2 TRBJ2-7 NA TRBV5-4 TGTGCCAGCACCCGTTCGGGGGGGTCCTACGAGCAGTACTTC CASTRSGGSYEQYF
NA TRBJ2-2 NA TRBV7-7 TGTGCCAGCAGCCCCCGGGTTAGCGGAGTCGTCGACACCGGGGAGCTGTTTTTT CASSPRVSGVVDTGELFF
TRBD1 TRBJ1-1 NA TRBV28 TGTGCCAGCAGTCGACGATCGACAGGGAGCCGCCCCGAAGCTTTCTTT CASSRRSTGSRPEAFF
NA TRBJ2-5 NA TRBV5-1 TGCGCCAGCAGCCCGCAACGGCGGGAGACCCAGTACTTC CASSPQRRETQYF
NA TRBJ1-2 NA TRBV5-1 TGCGCCAGCAGCTTGGCTGGGGCCACTGGCTACACCTTC CASSLAGATGYTF
NA TRBJ2-2 NA TRBV9 TGTGCCAGCAGCACTAGTGGGGGGCTTAGCACCGGGGAGCTGTTTTTT CASSTSGGLSTGELFF
TRBD1 TRBJ1-1 NA TRBV28 TGTGCCAGCATAGCAGGGGGCTTGCACACTGAAGCTTTCTTT CASIAGGLHTEAFF
NA TRBJ2-7 NA TRBV6-5 TGTGCCAGCAGACCCCCGACTAGGGCGAGCGAGCAGTACTTC CASRPPTRASEQYF
NA TRBJ2-7 NA TRBV19 TGTGCCAGTAGTCCGCGTTCAGGGCGGACCTACGAGCAGTACTTC CASSPRSGRTYEQYF
TRBD1 TRBJ2-7 once TRBV5-6 TGTGCCAGCAGCTTACAGGGGGTCTCCTACGAGCAGTACTTC CASSLQGVSYEQYF
TRBD2 TRBJ2-7 NA TRBV28 TGTGCCAGCCTGACTAGCGGGAGTGGCTACGAGCAGTACTTC CASLTSGSGYEQYF
TRBD2 TRBJ2-7 NA TRBV19 TGTGCCAGTAGGAGACAGTACTCGGGAGGACTGGGGTACGAGCAGTACTTC CASRRQYSGGLGYEQYF
TRBD2 TRBJ2-7 NA TRBV6-1 TGTGCCAGCAGTTTTCCTAGCGGGAGCTACGAGCAGTACTTC CASSFPSGSYEQYF
NA TRBJ1-2 NA TRBV29-1 TGCAGCGTTCATTCCGGACTCTCCCTGGCTCCTTATGGCTACACCTTC CSVHSGLSLAPYGYTF
NA TRBJ2-3 NA TRBV28 TGTGCCAGCAGATTTAGGGATACGCAGTATTTT CASRFRDTQYF
NA TRBJ1-6 NA TRBV27 TGTGCCAGCAGTCCTGGGTTGGGCTCACCCCTCCACTTT CASSPGLGSPLHF
TRBD2 TRBJ2-1 NA TRBV9 TGTGCCAGCAGCGTAGGCACTAGCGGGGACTCCCAGTTCTTC CASSVGTSGDSQFF
NA TRBJ2-7 NA TRBV11-2 TGTGCCAGCAGCTCCTGGAACGAGCAGTACTTC CASSSWNEQYF
TRBD2 TRBJ2-2 NA TRBV19 TGTGCCAGTAGTGGGAGCGGGGATAACACCGGGGAGCTGTTTTTT CASSGSGDNTGELFF
NA TRBJ2-7 NA TRBV28 TGTGCCAGCGGCCGACCTAGCGTCTCCTACGAGCAGTACTTC CASGRPSVSYEQYF
NA TRBJ2-7 NA TRBV5-1 TGCGCCAGCAGCTTGGCGGGAGCGGGCTACGAGCAGTACTTC CASSLAGAGYEQYF
TRBD2 TRBJ2-2 NA TRBV6-5 TGTGCCAGCAGTTACTCTCTAGCGGGGAACACCGGGGAGCTGTTTTTT CASSYSLAGNTGELFF
NA TRBJ1-1 NA TRBV19 TGTGCCAGTAGTTCGTATGTAGGGGGAGCGAACACTGAAGCTTTCTTT CASSSYVGGANTEAFF
TRBD1 TRBJ2-7 NA TRBV6-5 TGTGCCAGCAGTTACTCGGGACAGGGCTCCTACGAGCAGTACTTC CASSYSGQGSYEQYF
NA TRBJ2-7 NA TRBV14 TGTGCCAGCAGCCAAGACACCGGGGAGCAGTACTTC CASSQDTGEQYF
NA TRBJ2-3 NA TRBV5-1 TGCGCCAGCAGCTCTAGGACAGCCCCAGATACGCAGTATTTT CASSSRTAPDTQYF
TRBD1 TRBJ2-7 NA TRBV28 TGTGCCAGCAGTTTTTTAGGACAGGGGTCTTACGAGCAGTACTTC CASSFLGQGSYEQYF
TRBD1 TRBJ1-1 NA TRBV6-5 TGTGCCAGCAGTTACTCGATAGGGACAGGGGACGCGGTAGCTTTCTTT CASSYSIGTGDAVAFF
NA TRBJ2-2 NA TRBV7-3 TGTGCCAGCAGCCGGGAGTGGGACACCGGGGAGCTGTTTTTT CASSREWDTGELFF
NA TRBJ2-3 once TRBV10-3 TGTGCCATCAGTGGGCAGGAGGGCACAGATACGCAGTATTTT CAISGQEGTDTQYF
NA TRBJ1-5 once TRBV18 TGTGCCAGCTCACCCGTTTCTAGCAATCAGCCCCAGCATTTT CASSPVSSNQPQHF
NA TRBJ2-7 NA TRBV29-1 TGCAGCGTTGCGATCCAGTTAACTAGTTACGAGCAGTACTTC CSVAIQLTSYEQYF
NA TRBJ1-2 NA TRBV27 TGTGCCAGCAGGGCGAGTACACCCTATGGCTACACCTTC CASRASTPYGYTF
NA TRBJ2-7 NA TRBV18 TGTGCCAGCTCACCACTTGGACGAGGGGACGGGACCCACTCCTACGAGCAGTACTTC CASSPLGRGDGTHSYEQYF
TRBD1 TRBJ1-2 NA TRBV5-1 TGCGCCAGCAGCACAGGTCAGGGGGCGTTTCGAGATGGCTACACCTTC CASSTGQGAFRDGYTF
NA TRBJ2-4 NA TRBV5-1 TGCGCCAGCAGTTCTACCGGGACTGTCAACATTCAGTACTTC CASSSTGTVNIQYF
TRBD1 TRBJ2-7 NA TRBV2 TGTGCCAGCGCCCTTGAACAGGGGGCCTACGAGCAGTACTTC CASALEQGAYEQYF
TRBD2 TRBJ2-1 NA TRBV28 TGTGCCAGCAGCGGGACTAGCGGTAACAATGAGCAGTTCTTC CASSGTSGNNEQFF
NA TRBJ1-1 once TRBV11-2 TGTGCCAGCAGCTTCATGGACTTGAACACTGAAGCTTTCTTT CASSFMDLNTEAFF
NA TRBJ1-1 NA TRBV5-1 TGCGCCAGCAGCTTGGGGGCAGCCGGCGGGATCACTGAAGCTTTCTTT CASSLGAAGGITEAFF